Below, 22 T cell receptor beta chains from the same sample are listed, as sequenced in a study of blood T cell repertoires in COVID-19. Clones were read by immunoSEQ multiplex PCR, and TCRdb kept only the in-frame ones, dropping some. The sample consists of fewer than 40,000 clones, about 87% of them appearing once. Specimen: peripheral blood. Receptors were obtained from a man aged 60 to 75 with active COVID-19.

This chain uses TRBV5-1 with TRBJ2-2, with D possibly matching TRBD2 (6 bases). There are 15 residues in the CDR3. Germline-derived CDR1 and CDR2 are SGHRS and YFSETQ. Trimming removed 5 bases at V and 0 bases at J, with 11 bases between. The CDR3 here is CASSGLATNTGELFF. The CDR3 DNA is TGCGCCAGCAGTGGTCTAGCGACGAACACCGGGGAGCTGTTTTTT.

This chain connects TRBV28 to TRBJ2-7; a possible D gene is TRBD1 (5 bases). Germline V gene lookup returns CDR1 MDHEN and CDR2 SYDVKM. V lost 9 bases, J lost 4 bases, and 13 bases lay in between. CDR3 size: 12 residues. The CDR3 region has the DNA TGTGCCAGTAATTACCAGGGTTACGAGCAGTACTTC. Its protein product is CASNYQGYEQYF.

V and J are TRBV5-1 and TRBJ1-2, with 8 bases that match TRBD1. Germline CDR1 reads SGHRS; CDR2 reads YFSETQ. With V trimmed by 4 bases and J by 6 bases, 5 bases remained unmatched. This CDR3 has 13 amino acids. The CDR3 here is CASSRGQGDGYTF. CDR3 bases: TGCGCCAGCAGCCGAGGACAGGGTGATGGCTACACCTTC.

This clone occurred a few times. V usage is TRBV9 and J usage is TRBJ2-7; tentative D call: TRBD1 (5 bases). The CDR3 length is 15 residues. Germline V lookup: CDR1 SGDLS, CDR2 YYNGEE. V was pared by 0 bases and J by 5 bases, with 15 bases between. CDR3 amino acids: CASSVGGWKSDEQYF. In DNA form, the CDR3 reads TGTGCCAGCAGCGTAGGGGGCTGGAAATCTGACGAGCAGTACTTC.

The V gene is TRBV5-1, the J gene TRBJ2-3, with TRBD2 matching 12 bases. The CDR3 covers 17 residues. Unmatched junction bases numbered 6, after V lost 4 bases and J lost 0 bases. The germline V gene has CDR1 SGHRS and CDR2 YFSETQ. The CDR3 spells CASSRRGTSGSTDTQYF. The CDR3 nucleotides read TGCGCCAGCAGCAGACGTGGGACTAGCGGGAGCACAGATACGCAGTATTTT.

The chain's CDR3 is CASNRDGSAQETQYF. Here the CDR3 DNA reads TGTGCCAGCAACAGGGATGGCTCAGCCCAAGAGACCCAGTACTTC. V and J are TRBV6-6 and TRBJ2-5; D might be TRBD1 (6 bases). Germline V lookup: CDR1 MNHNY, CDR2 SVGAGI (reference sequence). V lost 7 bases and J 1 base, leaving 16 bases between the germline ends. There are 15 residues in the CDR3.

This chain's CDR3 is CASSPVSWASGAPSYNEQFF. The CDR3 coding sequence is TGTGCCAGCTCACCTGTTTCTTGGGCTAGCGGAGCTCCTTCCTACAATGAGCAGTTCTTC. This chain connects TRBV18 to TRBJ2-1; TRBD2 matches at 7 bases. The CDR3 has 20 residues. J lost 1 base, V lost 3 bases, and 18 bases had no gene match. CDR1 is KGHSH and CDR2 is LQKENI in the germline V gene.

V gene TRBV7-8 combines with J gene TRBJ1-1, with TRBD1 as a possible D gene (6 bases). Deletions cut 2 bases from V and 5 bases from J, with 24 bases between. The CDR3 consists of 18 residues. From germline, CDR1 is SGHVS and CDR2 FQNEAQ. CDR3 in DNA: TGTGCCAGCAGCTTAAACGTAGGGACAACCGGTAGGGGGACTGAAGCTTTCTTT. It specifies CASSLNVGTTGRGTEAFF.

The rearrangement uses TRBV20-1 and TRBJ1-1, with TRBD1 identical over 7 bases. The V segment lost 5 bases and the J segment 4 bases; nucleotides outside the gene matches: 1. The CDR3 has 11 amino acids. Germline CDR1 DFQATT, CDR2 SNEGSKA (reference sequence). CDR3 nucleotides: TGCAGTGCTCAGGGGGGCACTGAAGCTTTCTTT. Translation gives CSAQGGTEAFF.

In this sample, this clone turned up a few times. The chain has TRBV6-1 and TRBJ1-5; TRBD1 agrees at 12 bases. The CDR3 sequence is 18 residues long. The V segment lost 4 bases and the J segment 1 base; nucleotides outside the gene matches: 8. CDR1 and CDR2 (germline): MNHNS, SASEGT. CDR3 DNA: TGTGCCAGCAGTGTTCGGGGACAGGGGGCGCCGAGCAATCAGCCCCAGCATTTT. Its translation is CASSVRGQGAPSNQPQHF.

V gene TRBV19 combines with J gene TRBJ1-2; no firm D call. Germline V gene sequence: CDR1 LNHDA, CDR2 SQIVND (reference sequence). The V end lost 7 bases, the J end lost 0 bases, and 6 bases lay between the germline ends. CDR3 length: 12 amino acids. The CDR3 DNA follows: TGTGCCAGTACGGGTACTAACTATGGCTACACCTTC. It encodes CASTGTNYGYTF.

The V gene is TRBV2, the J gene TRBJ2-1; 8 bases match TRBD2. This CDR3 spans 16 amino acids. Germline V gene data show CDR1 as SNHLY and CDR2 as FYNNEI. The trim removed 2 bases at V and 2 bases at J, leaving 5 bases unmatched. CDR3 residues: CASSESGTRTYNEQFF. In DNA, the CDR3 is TGTGCCAGCAGTGAATCTGGGACTAGGACCTACAATGAGCAGTTCTTC.

The J gene is TRBJ2-1, the V gene TRBV27, with TRBD2 matching 7 bases. In germline, CDR1 is MNHEY, CDR2 SMNVEV (reference sequence). Trimming removed 0 bases from V and 6 bases from J; junction bases left unmatched: 11. This CDR3 is 17 amino acids long. As DNA, the CDR3 is TGTGCCAGCAGTTTATCGCGACTAGCATTGGGAGGCAATGAGCAGTTCTTC. Residues: CASSLSRLALGGNEQFF.

This clone was picked up one time. The chain uses TRBV12-5 and TRBJ2-1, with unresolved D. CDR1 and CDR2 (germline): LGHNT, FRNRAP. This CDR3 spans 17 amino acids. V was trimmed by 1 base and J by 6 bases, leaving 19 bases between them. DNA for the CDR3: TGTGCTAGTGGTTTGGGACGGAGAGGAATGGCGGTCAATGAGCAGTTCTTC. Translated, it gives CASGLGRRGMAVNEQFF.

This clone qualifies as medium-sized. V and J are TRBV7-6 and TRBJ2-2; 8 bases map to TRBD1. This CDR3 region has 15 residues. Per germline, CDR1 SGHVS and CDR2 FNYEAQ. The ends lost 4 bases at V and 0 bases at J; junction bases unmatched: 1. CDR3 loop: CASSSQGANTGELFF. The CDR3 DNA reads as TGTGCCAGCAGCTCACAGGGGGCGAACACCGGGGAGCTGTTTTTT.

The rearrangement uses TRBV21-1 and TRBJ2-4; the listed D gene, TRBD1, was not tested against the DNA. TRBV21-1 is a documented pseudogene. The CDR3 extends over 15 amino acids. The CDR3, as DNA: TGTGCCAGCAGCAAAGACAGGGGTGCCAAAAACATTCAGTACTTC. Its translation: CASSKDRGAKNIQYF.

The V gene is TRBV6-5, the J gene TRBJ1-1, with D perhaps TRBD1 (6 bases). CDR3 length: 15 amino acids. Looked up from germline, CDR1 is MNHEY and CDR2 is SVGAGI. The V end was cut by 6 bases, the J end by 0 bases, with 14 bases between. The CDR3 coding sequence is TGTGCCAGCAGGAGGGCCACAGGGATGAACACTGAAGCTTTCTTT. Protein product: CASRRATGMNTEAFF.

This chain uses TRBV10-3 with TRBJ2-3; a possible D gene is TRBD1 (5 bases). Germline V gives CDR1 ENHRY, CDR2 SYGVKD. V was pared by 9 bases and J by 2 bases, with 15 bases between. CDR3 length: 14 residues. This CDR3 is CAISLPGPTDTQYF. The CDR3 DNA sequence: TGTGCCATTAGTCTGCCAGGGCCCACAGATACGCAGTATTTT.

The chain joins TRBV29-1 to TRBJ1-1, with D maybe TRBD1 (6 bases). This CDR3 comprises 13 residues. The V gene's germline CDR1 is SQVTM and CDR2 ANQGSEA. The germline V and J ends were trimmed by 6 bases and 5 bases, with 16 bases remaining between them. As DNA, the CDR3 is TGCAGCGTAGGGGACAATTCGGGGACTGAAGCTTTCTTT. It specifies CSVGDNSGTEAFF.

The V call is TRBV3-1 (or the pseudogene TRBV3-2), the J call TRBJ1-3, with TRBD1 matching over 10 bases. The CDR3 is 16 residues long. V gave up 4 bases and J gave up 4 bases; unmatched junction bases: 7. CDR1 is LGHDT and CDR2 is YNNKEL in the germline V gene (reference sequence). The CDR3 coding sequence is TGTGCCAGCAGCCTTCGGGGACAGGGGAAGGGAAACACCATATATTTT. It specifies CASSLRGQGKGNTIYF.

The table lists this clone with a count of one. This chain joins TRBV9 and TRBJ2-1, with 15 bases that match TRBD2. Per the germline V gene, CDR1 is SGDLS and CDR2 is YYNGEE. V was clipped by 6 bases and J by 9 bases; unmatched bases: 13. This CDR3 region has 17 residues. The CDR3 region is CASTPYWTSGRDGEQFF. Here the CDR3 DNA reads TGTGCCAGCACCCCCTATTGGACTAGCGGGAGGGATGGTGAGCAGTTCTTC.

The genes are TRBV12-3 or TRBV12-4 and TRBJ2-1; TRBD1 aligns across 7 bases. This CDR3 spans 13 amino acids. V was pared by 6 bases and J by 9 bases, with 8 bases of the junction left unmatched. The CDR3 loop is CASSKGTVVEQFF. CDR3 bases: TGTGCCAGCAGCAAGGGGACAGTTGTTGAGCAGTTCTTC.